This TCR beta chain was captured in a study of CD8+ T cells in alopecia areata. Study results and limitations: Scalp clonality and expanded CD8+ clones among the top 100 were significantly decreased by tofacitinib.

Germline V CDR1 and CDR2: SNHLY, FYNNEI. The CDR3 runs to 11 residues. Trimming took off 5 bases at V and 8 bases at J, with 7 bases between the two ends. This clone was counted a few times. Its antigen is currently unknown. Noted treatment: oral pan-JAK inhibitor, 5-10 mg twice daily. RNA was isolated and reverse transcribed to cDNA, the sequencing template. Assay: immunoSEQ multiplex PCR; the TCRdb copy retains only in-frame clones and omits some. Of a few hundred thousand clones in the sample, more than 45% were seen once. This sequence originates from a human donor with alopecia areata. V is TRBV2 and J is TRBJ2-1; D is unclear. Material: CD4+ T cells sorted from blood, obtained at week 4, from a patient treated with tofacitinib. CDR3 sequence (DNA): TGTGCCAGCAGTAGGAAATATGAGCAGTTCTTC. Encoded protein: CASSRKYEQFF.